Following are 16 T cell receptor beta chains from one sample sequenced in a study of cytomegalovirus exposure and HLA in healthy donors. Primers: 60 Vbeta forward and 13 Jbeta reverse. Libraries were prepared by immunoSEQ multiplex PCR; TCRdb keeps only in-frame clonotypes and omits some of them. The data hold over 150,000 clones, with about three quarters observed a single time. Input material: PBMCs. The receptors derive from a woman in her sixties or seventies in good health and CMV-seropositive.

The rearrangement links TRBV4-2 to TRBJ1-6; D unclear. The CDR3 is 16 residues long. Trimming shortened V by 0 bases and J by 0 bases, and 6 bases separated the two germline ends. Per the germline V gene, CDR1 is LGHNA and CDR2 is YNFKEQ. The CDR3 DNA reads as TGTGCCAGCAGCCAAGAACCCAGCTCCTATAATTCACCCCTCCACTTT. Translation: CASSQEPSSYNSPLHF.

The CDR3 DNA reads as TGTGCCATCAGCCCGACTAGCGGGAACAATGAGCAGTTCTTC. Its translation is CAISPTSGNNEQFF. The chain employs TRBV10-3 and TRBJ2-1; 11 nucleotides align to TRBD2. This CDR3 contains 14 residues. CDR1 and CDR2 from the germline V gene are ENHRY and SYGVKD. V trimming: 6 bases; J trimming: 5 bases; junction bases outside the gene matches: 3.

The chain combines TRBV6-1 with TRBJ1-5; 12 bases align to TRBD1. The CDR3 is 15 residues long. V shed 4 bases, J shed 5 bases, and the junction held 3 bases outside the gene matches. Germline loops: CDR1 MNHNS, CDR2 SASEGT. The CDR3 reads CASSVGTGGDQPQHF. In DNA form, the CDR3 reads TGTGCCAGCAGTGTCGGGACAGGGGGCGATCAGCCCCAGCATTTT.

This clone is a singleton in its sample. V is TRBV10-3 and J is TRBJ2-5; 9 bases align to TRBD1. Losses at the gene ends were 3 bases for V and 5 bases for J; bases not matched to a gene: 7. This CDR3 contains 15 residues. The V gene's germline CDR1 is ENHRY and CDR2 SYGVKD. The CDR3 loop is CAISDRDRDRETQYF. CDR3 coding DNA: TGTGCCATCAGTGACCGGGACAGGGATAGGGAGACCCAGTACTTC.

The chain is built from TRBV28 and TRBJ2-7; 9 positions match TRBD1. Germline CDR1 is MDHEN and CDR2 is SYDVKM. Unmatched junction bases numbered 7, after V lost 6 bases and J lost 7 bases. CDR3 length: 13 residues. The CDR3 loop is CASREGQGREQYF. CDR3 bases: TGTGCCAGCAGGGAAGGACAGGGGAGGGAGCAGTACTTC.

As regards this clone: A junction end diverges from the germline sequence, so it may reflect a read error. The sample has other DNA sequences that encode this CDR3 too. The V and J genes are TRBV30 and TRBJ1-1; tentatively, D is TRBD1 (5 bases). Per the germline V gene, CDR1 is GTSNPN and CDR2 is SVGIG (reference sequence). The CDR3 contains 13 residues. CDR3 in DNA: TGTGCGTGGAGGGTGGCGGGGGGGGGTGAAGCTTTCTTT. It is translated as CAWRVAGGGEAFF.

The rearrangement uses TRBV28 and TRBJ2-7; tentatively, D is TRBD2 (6 bases). Trimming took 3 bases from V and 2 from J, leaving 11 bases between them. Germline V gives CDR1 MDHEN, CDR2 SYDVKM. The CDR3 consists of 14 residues. CDR3 sequence reads: CASSLGTPTYEQYF. As DNA, the CDR3 is TGTGCCAGCAGTTTGGGGACTCCCACCTACGAGCAGTACTTC.

In its sample, this clone was seen a few times. CDR3 loop: CASSGGGSNQPQHF. The CDR3 bases are TGTGCCAGCAGTGGGGGAGGGAGCAATCAGCCCCAGCATTTT. The rearrangement joins TRBV28 to TRBJ1-5; D is perhaps TRBD1 (5 bases). Trimming took off 5 bases at V and 1 base at J, with 9 bases between the two ends. The CDR3 spans 14 residues. Germline V gene sequence: CDR1 MDHEN, CDR2 SYDVKM. Supplemented by reference TRBV28 and TRBJ1-5, the full variable domain reads DVKVTQSSRYLVKRTGEKVFLECVQDMDHENMFWYRQDPGLGLRLIYFSYDVKMKEKGDIPEGYSVSREKKERFSLILESASTNQTSMYLCASSGGGSNQPQHFGDGTRLSIL.

The chain links TRBV6-1 to TRBJ2-2, with 11 bases identical to TRBD2. V lost 11 bases to trimming and J lost 8 bases; unmatched junction nucleotides: 13. CDR3 length: 15 residues. Germline CDR1 MNHNS, CDR2 SASEGT. The CDR3 is CAYGGLAGGWGELFF. The CDR3 nucleotides are TGTGCCTACGGAGGGCTAGCGGGAGGATGGGGGGAGCTGTTTTTT.

The genes are TRBV11-3 and TRBJ2-2; D gene unclear. From germline, CDR1 is SGHNT and CDR2 YENEEA. V was clipped by 3 bases and J by 7 bases, with 9 bases between them. The length of the CDR3 is 13 residues. The chain's CDR3 is CASSFNTGGELFF. The CDR3 DNA reads as TGTGCCAGCAGCTTCAACACGGGCGGGGAGCTGTTTTTT.

The chain joins TRBV18 to TRBJ2-7; TRBD1 matches at 7 bases. CDR1 is KGHSH, CDR2 LQKENI, per germline. V gave up 4 bases and J gave up 5 bases; unmatched junction bases: 5. The CDR3 runs to 13 residues. CDR3 amino acids: CASSQGGWNEQYF. The CDR3 nucleotides are TGTGCCAGCTCACAAGGGGGCTGGAACGAGCAGTACTTC.

V gene TRBV28 combines with J gene TRBJ2-7, with 10 bases fitting TRBD1. In germline, CDR1 is MDHEN, CDR2 SYDVKM. The CDR3 extends over 12 amino acids. V dropped 5 bases and J dropped 5; count of bases not matched to a gene: 0. The DNA for the CDR3 is TGTGCCAGCAGTGGGACAGGGGACGAGCAGTACTTC. Its translation is CASSGTGDEQYF.

The chain is built from TRBV19 and TRBJ2-2; the match to TRBD1 covers 8 bases. The CDR3 consists of 16 residues. Per germline, CDR1 LNHDA and CDR2 SQIVND (reference sequence). V shed 4 bases and J 4 bases; nucleotides not matched to a gene: 8. CDR3 in amino acids: CASSTKTGASTGELFF. The CDR3 DNA reads TGTGCCAGTAGTACTAAGACAGGGGCGAGCACCGGGGAGCTGTTTTTT.

The chain has TRBV4-1 and TRBJ2-1; possible D gene TRBD1, 6 bases. CDR3 length equals 11 residues. The V and J ends lost 5 bases and 13 bases respectively, with 12 bases between them. Germline V gene sequence: CDR1 MGHRA, CDR2 YSYEKL. The CDR3 DNA reads TGCGCCAGCAGCACCCCGGGACAACAGTTCTTC. Translating it yields CASSTPGQQFF.

The rearrangement links TRBV18 to TRBJ1-3, with TRBD1 as a possible D gene (6 bases). Germline V gives CDR1 KGHSH, CDR2 LQKENI. This CDR3 has 14 amino acids. With 3 bases removed from V and 2 bases from J, the gap between germline ends came to 8 bases. The CDR3 loop is CASSPGQTGNTIYF. The CDR3 nucleotides read TGTGCCAGCTCACCTGGACAGACTGGAAACACCATATATTTT.

The rearrangement joins TRBV5-1 to TRBJ1-4, with TRBD1 as a possible D gene (5 bases). The CDR3 runs 15 residues. With 3 bases removed from V and 7 bases from J, the gap between germline ends came to 16 bases. Per the germline V gene, CDR1 is SGHRS and CDR2 is YFSETQ. CDR3 nucleotide sequence: TGCGCCAGCAGCTGGGGGACCTCCGGGGGTGAAAAACTGTTTTTT. Protein: CASSWGTSGGEKLFF.